This T cell receptor beta chain was captured in a study of Ad26.COV2.S vaccination and SARS-CoV-2 variants. Notes on the study in general: Non-spike TCR breadth showed similarity between vaccine and placebo recipients.

Germline V CDR1 and CDR2: GTSNPN, SVGIG (reference sequence). V was pared by 8 bases and J by 3 bases, with 23 bases between. The CDR3 covers 16 residues. Noted treatment: some 20 received Ad26.COV2.S at low or high dose, single or two shots; five or six received placebo; per-sample allocation not given. Repertoires come from day 63 after the first vaccine or placebo injection. Details on this clone: Its antigen remains unidentified.

Clones were sequenced by immunoSEQ multiplex PCR, and TCRdb holds only the in-frame ones, with some missing. Of over 250,000 clones listed, 70% to 90% are singletons. The sample here was peripheral blood, taken in a trial of Ad26.COV2.S vaccine versus placebo. The chain recombines TRBV30 with TRBJ2-1, with D perhaps matching TRBD1 or TRBD2 (5 bases each). This TCR derives from a person aged 18-65 years who received the Ad26.COV2.S COVID-19 vaccine or a placebo. The CDR3 is CASSGGTLPYYNEQFF. In DNA, the CDR3 is TGTGCCAGTTCTGGGGGAACTCTTCCTTACTACAATGAGCAGTTCTTC.